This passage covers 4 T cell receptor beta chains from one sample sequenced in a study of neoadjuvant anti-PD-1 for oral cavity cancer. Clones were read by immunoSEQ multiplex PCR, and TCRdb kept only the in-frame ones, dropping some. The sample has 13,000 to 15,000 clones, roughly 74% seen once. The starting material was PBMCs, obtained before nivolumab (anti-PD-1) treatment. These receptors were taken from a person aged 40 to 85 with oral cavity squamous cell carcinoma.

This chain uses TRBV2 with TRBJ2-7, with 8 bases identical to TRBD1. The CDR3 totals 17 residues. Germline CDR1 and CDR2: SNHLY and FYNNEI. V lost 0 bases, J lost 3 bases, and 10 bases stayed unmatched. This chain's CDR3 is CASSEAFYRTGIYEQYF. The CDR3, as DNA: TGTGCCAGCAGTGAAGCGTTCTACCGGACAGGGATCTACGAGCAGTACTTC.

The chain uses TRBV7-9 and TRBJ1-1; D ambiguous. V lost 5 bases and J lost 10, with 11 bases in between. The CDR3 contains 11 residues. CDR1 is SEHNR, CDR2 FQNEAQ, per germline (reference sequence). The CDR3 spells CASSHGRGAFF. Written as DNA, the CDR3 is TGTGCCAGCAGCCACGGACGTGGAGCTTTCTTT.

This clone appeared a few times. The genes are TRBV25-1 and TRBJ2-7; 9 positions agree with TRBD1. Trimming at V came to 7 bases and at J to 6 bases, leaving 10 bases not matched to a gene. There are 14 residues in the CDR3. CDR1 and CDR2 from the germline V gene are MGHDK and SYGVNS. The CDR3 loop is CASTSGQGSSEQYF. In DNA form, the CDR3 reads TGTGCCAGCACCTCGGGACAGGGCTCTAGCGAGCAGTACTTC.

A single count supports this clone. The CDR3 nucleotides are TGTGCCAGCAGCGTAGTTGGAAGCTCCTACGAGCAGTACTTC. Protein product: CASSVVGSSYEQYF. The gene calls are TRBV9 and TRBJ2-7; D is uncertain. The germline CDR1 and CDR2 sequences are SGDLS and YYNGEE. The CDR3 totals 14 residues. Trimming stripped 0 bases from V and 0 bases from J, with 7 bases between.